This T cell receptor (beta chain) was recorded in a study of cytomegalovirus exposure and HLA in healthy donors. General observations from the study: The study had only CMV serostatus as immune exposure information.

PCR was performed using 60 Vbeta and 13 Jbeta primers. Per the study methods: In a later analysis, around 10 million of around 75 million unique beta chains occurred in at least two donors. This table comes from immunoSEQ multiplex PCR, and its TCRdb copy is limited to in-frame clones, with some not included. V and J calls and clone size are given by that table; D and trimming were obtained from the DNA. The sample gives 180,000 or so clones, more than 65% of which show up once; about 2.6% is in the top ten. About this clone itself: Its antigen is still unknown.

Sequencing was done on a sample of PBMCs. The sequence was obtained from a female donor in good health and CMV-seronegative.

Here the CDR3 DNA reads TGTGCCAGCAGCTTAGTCGGGAGCTCTGGGGCCAACGTCCTGACTTTC. As protein: CASSLVGSSGANVLTF. This sequence joins TRBV11-2 and TRBJ2-6; maybe TRBD2 (6 bases). Germline CDR1 SGHAT, CDR2 FQNNGV. V lost 1 base and J lost 0, with 7 bases in between. This CDR3 region has 16 residues.